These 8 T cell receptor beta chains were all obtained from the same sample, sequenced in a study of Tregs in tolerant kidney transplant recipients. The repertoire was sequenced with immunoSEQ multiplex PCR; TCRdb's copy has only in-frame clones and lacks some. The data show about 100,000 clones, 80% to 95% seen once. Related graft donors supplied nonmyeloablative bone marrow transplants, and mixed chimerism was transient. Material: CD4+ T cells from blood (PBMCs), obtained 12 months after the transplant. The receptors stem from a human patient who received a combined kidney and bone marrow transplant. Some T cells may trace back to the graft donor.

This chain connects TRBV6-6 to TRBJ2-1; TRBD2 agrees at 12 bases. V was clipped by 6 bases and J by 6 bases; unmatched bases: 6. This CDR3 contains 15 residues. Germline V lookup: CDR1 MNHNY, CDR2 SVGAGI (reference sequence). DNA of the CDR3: TGTGCCAGCAGACACGGACTAGCGGGACCCAATGAGCAGTTCTTC. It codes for CASRHGLAGPNEQFF.

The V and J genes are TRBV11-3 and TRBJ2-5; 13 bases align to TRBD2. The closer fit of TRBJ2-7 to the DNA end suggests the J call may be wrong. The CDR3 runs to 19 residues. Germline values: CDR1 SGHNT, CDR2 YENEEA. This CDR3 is CASSLDLPLTSGRTYEQYF. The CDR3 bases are TGTGCCAGCAGCTTAGATCTCCCCCTGACTAGCGGGAGGACGTACGAGCAGTACTTC.

The CDR3 loop reads CASSEATAGNTIYF. In DNA form, the CDR3 reads TGTGCCAGCAGTGAAGCCACAGCTGGAAACACCATATATTTT. The V gene is TRBV6-1, the J gene TRBJ1-3; no definite D call. Germline values: CDR1 MNHNS, CDR2 SASEGT. The CDR3 runs to 14 residues. V was cut by 0 bases and J by 2 bases, with 5 bases left in between.

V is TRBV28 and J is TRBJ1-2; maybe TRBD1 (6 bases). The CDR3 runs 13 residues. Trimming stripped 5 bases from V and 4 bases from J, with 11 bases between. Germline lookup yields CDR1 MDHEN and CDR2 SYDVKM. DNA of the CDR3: TGTGCCAGCAGTGGGGGCCAGGGCTATGGCTACACCTTC. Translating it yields CASSGGQGYGYTF.

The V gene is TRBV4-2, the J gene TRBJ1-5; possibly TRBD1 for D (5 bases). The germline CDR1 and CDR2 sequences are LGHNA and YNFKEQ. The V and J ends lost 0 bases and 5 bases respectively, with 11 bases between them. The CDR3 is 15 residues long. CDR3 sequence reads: CASSQDQGKDQPQHF. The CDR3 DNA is TGTGCCAGCAGCCAAGACCAGGGTAAGGATCAGCCCCAGCATTTT.

The CDR3: CASSPTSTESYEQYF. The CDR3 coding sequence is TGTGCCAGCTCACCTACCTCGACAGAGTCCTACGAGCAGTACTTC. The rearrangement joins TRBV18 to TRBJ2-7; a possible D gene is TRBD1 (5 bases). Germline V gene lookup returns CDR1 KGHSH and CDR2 LQKENI. Trimming stripped 3 bases from V and 1 base from J, with 13 bases between. CDR3 length: 15 residues.

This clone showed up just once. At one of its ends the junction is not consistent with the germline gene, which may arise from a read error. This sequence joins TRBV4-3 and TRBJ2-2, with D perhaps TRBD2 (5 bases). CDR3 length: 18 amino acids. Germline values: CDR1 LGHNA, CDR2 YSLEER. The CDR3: CASSQRMGSGLNTGEPFF. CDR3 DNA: TGCGCCAGCAGCCAGAGGATGGGTTCCGGGCTGAACACCGGGGAGCCGTTTTTT.

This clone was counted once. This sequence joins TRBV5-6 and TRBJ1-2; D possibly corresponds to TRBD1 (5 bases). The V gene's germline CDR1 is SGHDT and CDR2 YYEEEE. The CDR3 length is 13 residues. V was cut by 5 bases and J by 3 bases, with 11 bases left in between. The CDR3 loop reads CASRNQGYYGYTF. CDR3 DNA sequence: TGTGCCAGCAGAAATCAGGGATACTATGGCTACACCTTC.